The rows below give T cell receptor beta chains drawn from one sample of a study of shared clonotypes between healthy human individuals. Some clones are missing from TCRdb's copy, which holds only in-frame ones; the method was immunoSEQ multiplex PCR. The sample lists under 650,000 clones; around 96% were seen once. The sequenced sample consisted of naive CD4+ T cells sorted from blood. The receptor set was obtained from a woman aged 25 to 45 in good health. Both conserved end residues are part of each CDR3. D genes are given only for firm matches. Size tells how often a clone was seen (once, few, many) or the class of an expanded clone, and some rows leave it out.

>TRBJ2-7|TRBD1|once|TRBV7-8
CASSLGGQGGYEQYF
TGTGCCAGCAGCTTGGGGGGACAGGGTGGCTACGAGCAGTACTTC
>TRBJ2-2|TRBD2|.|TRBV27
CASSQSPGLAGGSTGELFF
TGTGCCAGCAGTCAATCCCCGGGACTAGCGGGAGGAAGTACCGGGGAGCTGTTTTTT
>TRBJ2-6|.|.|TRBV28
CASSLGPSGANVLTF
TGTGCCAGCAGTTTGGGCCCCTCTGGGGCCAACGTCCTGACTTTC
>TRBJ2-2|.|once|TRBV6-1
CASKQGGGYTGELFF
TGTGCCAGCAAACAAGGGGGAGGTTACACCGGGGAGCTGTTTTTT
>TRBJ2-7|.|.|TRBV21-1
CASSIPPCRYSYEQYF
TGTGCCAGCAGCATCCCCCCGTGCAGGTACTCCTACGAGCAGTACTTC
>TRBJ2-7|.|.|TRBV15
CATSRDPGRRSYEQYF
TGTGCCACCAGCAGAGACCCTGGACGGAGGTCCTACGAGCAGTACTTC
>TRBJ1-2|.|.|TRBV5-8
CASSFLRYGYTF
TGTGCCAGCAGCTTCTTGCGGTATGGCTACACCTTC
>TRBJ2-7|.|.|TRBV19
CASSIGFVDGTYEQYF
TGTGCCAGTAGTATAGGATTTGTAGACGGGACCTACGAGCAGTACTTC
>TRBJ2-1|TRBD2|.|TRBV4-1
CASSQRLAGGSGYNEQFF
TGCGCCAGCAGCCAACGGCTAGCGGGAGGTAGCGGCTACAATGAGCAGTTCTTC
>TRBJ1-1|TRBD1|.|TRBV2
CASSLQGAEDTEAFF
TGTGCCAGCAGCCTACAGGGGGCTGAAGACACTGAAGCTTTCTTT
>TRBJ2-3|.|.|TRBV7-2
CASSLSEADTQYF
TGTGCCAGCAGCTTATCGGAGGCAGATACGCAGTATTTT
>TRBJ2-7|TRBD2|.|TRBV11-1
CASSPYLSGRDGEQYF
TGTGCCAGCAGCCCGTACCTTAGCGGGAGGGACGGCGAGCAGTACTTC
>TRBJ2-1|TRBD1|.|TRBV5-1
CASSTHQGARKGWNTEQFF
TGCGCCAGCAGCACCCATCAGGGGGCGCGGAAAGGGTGGAACACCGAGCAGTTCTTC
>TRBJ1-2|.|.|TRBV11-2
CASSKRFRVSYGYTF
TGTGCCAGCAGCAAGCGATTCAGGGTTTCCTATGGCTACACCTTC
>TRBJ2-5|TRBD2|.|TRBV6-1
CASRGTNQETQYF
TGTGCCAGCAGAGGGACTAACCAAGAGACCCAGTACTTC
>TRBJ2-7|.|.|TRBV25-1
CASSDQTGPPYEQYF
TGTGCCAGCAGTGACCAGACAGGCCCACCCTACGAGCAGTACTTC